The rows below give T cell receptor beta chains drawn from one sample of a study of identical twins. TCRdb analysed the 5' RACE reads with MiXCR anew, one entry per CDR3 protein. The sample lists a few hundred thousand distinct CDR3 sequences, approximately 17% occurring once. Sequenced material: naive T cells sorted from blood. Receptor source: a man over 45 in good health. Each CDR3 is given with its conserved first and last residue. The D gene is left open where the match is weak. Where a row states a size, it is once, few, many or the class of an expanded clone; other rows omit it.

clone size	V gene	D gene	J gene	CDR3 DNA	CDR3 protein
many	TRBV15	TRBD2	TRBJ2-1	TGTGCCACCAGCAGAGACCTTGGACTAGCGGGTGAGCAGTTCTTC	CATSRDLGLAGEQFF
many	TRBV27	TRBD2	TRBJ2-1	TGTGCCAGCAGTTTAGGGACTAGCGGGGTTGAGCAGTTCTTC	CASSLGTSGVEQFF
NA	TRBV5-1	TRBD2	TRBJ2-3	TGCGCCAGCAGCTTGGACGGGGGGAAGAGAACAGATACGCAGTATTTT	CASSLDGGKRTDTQYF
few	TRBV21-1	NA	TRBJ1-2	TGTGCCAGCAGCAAACTGGGGGGCTATGGCTACACCTTC	CASSKLGGYGYTF
NA	TRBV20-1	TRBD1	TRBJ2-1	TGCAGTGCTAACCTAAGGACAGGGGCAGCGAATGAGCAGTTCTTC	CSANLRTGAANEQFF
few	TRBV20-1	NA	TRBJ2-7	TGCAGTGCACGGACCTACGAGCAGTACTTC	CSARTYEQYF
few	TRBV12-3/TRBV12-4	TRBD2	TRBJ2-1	TGTGCCAGCAGTCAAGGACTAGCTGTCAATGAGCAGTTCTTC	CASSQGLAVNEQFF
few	TRBV4-3	TRBD1	TRBJ1-5	TGCGCCAGCAGCTCCGGGACAGGGGGTGAGCCCCAGCATTTT	CASSSGTGGEPQHF
NA	TRBV3-1	NA	TRBJ1-2	TGTGCCAGCAGCCCCAGGGTCGATAGAAGTGGCTACACCTTC	CASSPRVDRSGYTF
NA	TRBV6-2/TRBV6-3	TRBD2	TRBJ2-5	TGTGCCAGCAGTTACTCGAGCGGGAGGATCCAAGAGACCCAGTACTTC	CASSYSSGRIQETQYF
many	TRBV6-2/TRBV6-3	NA	TRBJ2-4	TGTGCCAGCAATGATGGTCCTGCCAAAAACATTCAGTACTTC	CASNDGPAKNIQYF
NA	TRBV27	NA	TRBJ1-1	TGTGCCAGCAGTCACGTTCGGGGCGGAGGTACTGAAGCTTTCTTT	CASSHVRGGGTEAFF
many	TRBV10-3	NA	TRBJ2-3	TGTGCCATCAGGGGGGACGGACTTAGCACAGATACGCAGTATTTT	CAIRGDGLSTDTQYF
many	TRBV28	NA	TRBJ1-5	TGTGCCAGCAGTTTTCCCGGGGTCAGCAATCAGCCCCAGCATTTT	CASSFPGVSNQPQHF
many	TRBV30	NA	TRBJ2-1	TGTGCCTGGAGTGTACTAGTCTACAATGAGCAGTTCTTC	CAWSVLVYNEQFF
NA	TRBV27	NA	TRBJ1-6	TGTGCCAGCAGTTCAGGGGTGGGCTATAATTCACCCCTCCACTTT	CASSSGVGYNSPLHF
NA	TRBV15	NA	TRBJ1-1	TGTGCCACAACAAAGGGGATGGACACTGAAGCTTTCTTT	CATTKGMDTEAFF
many	TRBV14	NA	TRBJ2-7	TGTGCCAGCAGCCGCTTTGACTCTGGCGAGCAGTACTTC	CASSRFDSGEQYF
few	TRBV10-3	NA	TRBJ2-1	TGTGCCATCGGGGAGGGGCAGGGGGCATATGAGCAGTTCTTC	CAIGEGQGAYEQFF
once	TRBV13	NA	TRBJ1-2	TGTGCCAGCAGCACCCGGCTCGGGTTTTCTGGCTACACCTTC	CASSTRLGFSGYTF
NA	TRBV27	TRBD1	TRBJ1-1	TGTGCCAGCAGTTTTGCAGGGGGCGGCACTGAAGCTTTCTTT	CASSFAGGGTEAFF
NA	TRBV4-1	NA	TRBJ2-3	TGCGCCAGCAGCCAAGTTGGGGCTCCTAGCACAGATACGCAGTATTTT	CASSQVGAPSTDTQYF
few	TRBV27	TRBD1	TRBJ1-6	TGTGCCAGCAGTGCCGGGACAGGTGGGAATTCACCCCTCCACTTT	CASSAGTGGNSPLHF